A selection of T cell receptor beta chains follows, all from one sample in a study of shared clonotypes between healthy human individuals. The data were produced by immunoSEQ multiplex PCR, yet TCRdb's version contains in-frame clones alone and is incomplete. This sample has 1.5 million to 2.5 million clones, with over 85% found just once. The specimen sequenced was naive CD8+ T cells sorted from blood. The receptors were sampled from a man aged 18 to 30 in good health. Both conserved end residues are part of each CDR3.

V gene: TRBV29-1; J gene: TRBJ2-7; CDR3 protein: CSVEEGGYEQYF
V gene: TRBV19; J gene: TRBJ2-1; CDR3 protein: CASRAASGGSSYNEQFF
V gene: TRBV5-1; J gene: TRBJ1-5; CDR3 protein: CASSLGPDQPQHF
V gene: TRBV6-5; J gene: TRBJ2-2; CDR3 protein: CASSPVGGNGELFF
V gene: TRBV15; J gene: TRBJ1-2; CDR3 protein: CATSRGQGADGYTF
V gene: TRBV5-3; J gene: TRBJ2-3; CDR3 protein: CARSFGGTSGRTDTQYF
V gene: TRBV4-3; J gene: TRBJ2-3; CDR3 protein: CASSHLLAGELNTQYF
V gene: TRBV5-6; J gene: TRBJ1-1; CDR3 protein: CASSGYMNTEAFF
V gene: TRBV7-9; J gene: TRBJ2-3; CDR3 protein: CASSLGWTPSDTQYF
V gene: TRBV5-4; J gene: TRBJ2-2; CDR3 protein: CASSEPGSNTGELFF
V gene: TRBV5-6; J gene: TRBJ2-1; CDR3 protein: CASSLGLAGFWSEQFF
V gene: TRBV4-3; J gene: TRBJ2-3; CDR3 protein: CASSQAFPRLAGVGTDTQYF
V gene: TRBV7-9; J gene: TRBJ2-5; CDR3 protein: CASSSPLASGETQYF
V gene: TRBV4-1; J gene: TRBJ2-5; CDR3 protein: CASSQRNGKETQYF
V gene: TRBV5-6; J gene: TRBJ2-1; CDR3 protein: CASSLDGTVFSYNEQFF
V gene: TRBV4-3; J gene: TRBJ1-4; CDR3 protein: CASSQELGTGDEKLFF
V gene: TRBV7-2; J gene: TRBJ2-1; CDR3 protein: CASSQLAGGYNEQFF
V gene: TRBV27; J gene: TRBJ2-7; CDR3 protein: CASSSTGTIEQYF
V gene: TRBV13; J gene: TRBJ2-7; CDR3 protein: CASSLMTATYEQYF
V gene: TRBV29-1; J gene: TRBJ2-1; CDR3 protein: CSVEDWKGRQNEQFF
V gene: TRBV5-8; J gene: TRBJ1-1; CDR3 protein: CASSLRQGGPMNTEAFF
V gene: TRBV18; J gene: TRBJ1-1; CDR3 protein: CASSRPMDREDTEAFF